This T cell receptor beta chain was found in a study of identical twins' blood T cells. TCRdb re-derived calls from the 5' RACE reads in MiXCR, one entry per CDR3 protein. The sample has 350,000 to 400,000 distinct CDR3 sequences; roughly 28% are singletons. V gave up 10 bases and J gave up 6 bases, with 21 bases separating them. CDR1 is ENHRY, CDR2 SYGVKD, per germline. The CDR3 loop spans 14 amino acids. The V and J genes are TRBV10-3 and TRBJ1-1; the D gene is possibly TRBD1 (5 bases). The sequence derives from a woman aged 18-49 years in good health. The specimen sequenced was PBMCs. This CDR3 is CATQGREGIAEAFF. CDR3 nucleotide sequence: TGTGCCACCCAAGGCAGGGAGGGCATCGCTGAAGCTTTCTTT.